This TCR beta chain was captured in a study of T-cell memory formation after mild COVID-19. At the level of the study: The study found TCR clusters largely donor specific. General study points: Cross-reactive memory apparently joined, as some responding clones appeared in pre-infection memory. Day 15 to 85 contractors were CD4/CD8 balanced; later expanders leaned CD4+.

TCRdb passed the 5' RACE reads through MiXCR, listing each CDR3 protein once. The table records roughly 100,000 distinct CDR3 sequences, about 15% of them present only once. This clonotype occurred many times. Its antigen is undetermined. This clonotype was obtained from an adult woman who had mild COVID-19 (a few samples of this study predate the infection). Cell type and time point are not known. Sample: PBMCs or a T cell subset sorted from them (not recorded which).

In DNA, the CDR3 is TGTGCCAGCAGTTTAGCGTTAATGACTAGCGGGGTAAACAATGAGCAGTTCTTC. Its translation: CASSLALMTSGVNNEQFF. V gene TRBV12-3 or TRBV12-4 combines with J gene TRBJ2-1; 11 bases are shared with TRBD2. The CDR3 loop spans 18 amino acids. The V gene end was trimmed by 0 bases and the J gene end by 5 bases; junction bases not matched to a gene: 9.